A selection of T cell receptor beta chains follows, all from one sample in a study of identical twins. In TCRdb, the 5' RACE reads were re-called with MiXCR into one record per CDR3 protein. The repertoire holds about 190,000 distinct CDR3 sequences, more than 15% seen once, with 40% in the top ten. The sample was also linked to a second study, of T cells expressing NK-cell markers.

The sample was CD8+ T cells sorted from blood. All receptors come from a woman under 30 in good health. Each CDR3 is given with its conserved first and last residue. A D gene is named only where the DNA matches it firmly. For some rows the clone size is stated as once, few or many, or as a class when expanded; others skip it.

CDR3 protein	CDR3 DNA	J gene	CDR3 length	D gene	clone size	V gene
CASSLNGLGSNEQFF	TGTGCCAGCAGTTTAAATGGGTTGGGGTCTAATGAGCAGTTCTTC	TRBJ2-1	15	NA	few	TRBV27
CASTPLDSGKETQYF	TGTGCCAGCACCCCACTGGACAGCGGCAAAGAGACCCAGTACTTC	TRBJ2-5	15	NA	few	TRBV7-8
CAIRQGANTGELFF	TGTGCCATCAGACAGGGAGCGAACACCGGGGAGCTGTTTTTT	TRBJ2-2	14	NA	NA	TRBV10-3
CASSGGTSSSSILPSYEQYF	TGTGCCAGCAGCGGCGGGACGTCATCATCCTCCATACTCCCCTCTTACGAGCAGTACTTC	TRBJ2-7	20	NA	NA	TRBV11-1
CASSSRPHGYNEQFF	TGTGCCAGCAGTTCACGACCCCACGGCTACAATGAGCAGTTCTTC	TRBJ2-1	15	NA	many	TRBV6-5
CASSVRGRDSDTDTQYF	TGTGCCAGCAGCGTAAGGGGCCGGGACAGTGACACAGATACGCAGTATTTT	TRBJ2-3	17	TRBD1	NA	TRBV7-9
CASSPGTTSTDTQYF	TGTGCCAGCAGCCCCGGGACTACGAGCACAGATACGCAGTATTTT	TRBJ2-3	15	TRBD2	NA	TRBV9
CASGTYSNEQFF	TGTGCCAGCGGGACATATTCCAATGAGCAGTTCTTC	TRBJ2-1	12	NA	many	TRBV14
CAIMSGQGLYGYTF	TGTGCCATCATGTCGGGACAGGGACTGTATGGCTACACCTTC	TRBJ1-2	14	TRBD1	NA	TRBV10-3
CASSLPGGDDTEAFF	TGTGCCAGCAGCTTACCGGGGGGCGACGACACTGAAGCTTTCTTT	TRBJ1-1	15	NA	NA	TRBV7-6
CASSFPDTQYF	TGTGCCAGCAGCTTTCCCGATACGCAGTATTTT	TRBJ2-3	11	NA	many	TRBV7-9
CASSSAGLNTEAFF	TGTGCCAGCAGCTCGGCAGGACTGAACACTGAAGCTTTCTTT	TRBJ1-1	14	NA	NA	TRBV7-9
CASSFRSGQGIETQYF	TGTGCCAGCAGCTTTCGATCGGGACAGGGTATAGAGACCCAGTACTTC	TRBJ2-5	16	TRBD1	few	TRBV12-3/TRBV12-4
CASSLKITTDNTDTQYF	TGTGCCAGCAGTCTCAAAATAACGACAGATAACACAGATACGCAGTATTTT	TRBJ2-3	17	NA	few	TRBV12-3/TRBV12-4
CATHSLAGVSDTQYF	TGCGCCACCCACTCACTAGCGGGAGTCTCAGATACGCAGTATTTT	TRBJ2-3	15	TRBD2	few	TRBV10-2
CASSQDHRGAYEQYF	TGCGCCAGCAGCCAAGATCACCGGGGGGCCTACGAGCAGTACTTC	TRBJ2-7	15	TRBD2	once	TRBV4-1
CASSWTSGRFGELFF	TGCGCCAGCAGCTGGACTAGCGGGAGGTTCGGGGAGCTGTTTTTT	TRBJ2-2	15	TRBD2	NA	TRBV5-1
CASSFANGPSYEQYF	TGCGCCAGCAGCTTCGCTAATGGGCCCTCCTACGAGCAGTACTTC	TRBJ2-7	15	NA	NA	TRBV5-1
CASSLARGDYEQYF	TGTGCCAGCAGTTTAGCGCGTGGGGACTACGAGCAGTACTTC	TRBJ2-7	14	NA	NA	TRBV12-3/TRBV12-4
CATSRGWGNEQYF	TGTGCCACCAGCAGGGGTTGGGGAAACGAGCAGTACTTC	TRBJ2-7	13	NA	NA	TRBV15
CSARDFGHDSSPFLAFF	TGCAGTGCTAGAGATTTCGGCCATGACTCTAGTCCATTTCTTGCTTTCTTT	TRBJ1-1	17	NA	many	TRBV20-1
CSARDRGATRYNEQFF	TGCAGTGCTAGAGATCGCGGAGCGACGAGGTACAATGAGCAGTTCTTC	TRBJ2-1	16	NA	NA	TRBV20-1
CASSFGLDDYEQYF	TGTGCCAGCAGCTTCGGACTGGATGACTACGAGCAGTACTTC	TRBJ2-7	14	NA	NA	TRBV9
CAWSSAGAFSYEQYF	TGTGCCTGGAGTAGTGCAGGCGCCTTCTCCTACGAGCAGTACTTC	TRBJ2-7	15	NA	few	TRBV30
CASSNTGGYGYTF	TGTGCCAGCAGCAACACAGGTGGTTATGGCTACACCTTC	TRBJ1-2	13	NA	NA	TRBV12-3/TRBV12-4
CSVEAPGGSGELFF	TGCAGCGTTGAAGCCCCAGGGGGGAGCGGGGAGCTGTTTTTT	TRBJ2-2	14	NA	few	TRBV29-1
CASSHRTLAESYNEQFF	TGTGCCAGCAGCCACCGCACTCTAGCGGAATCCTACAATGAGCAGTTCTTC	TRBJ2-1	17	TRBD2	few	TRBV9
CASSASGTTHTGELFF	TGTGCCAGCAGCGCATCCGGGACTACCCACACCGGGGAGCTGTTTTTT	TRBJ2-2	16	TRBD2	NA	TRBV9
CASSLGAPGELFF	TGTGCCAGCAGCTTAGGCGCCCCCGGGGAGCTGTTTTTT	TRBJ2-2	13	NA	many	TRBV7-3
CSADETGLRGFGRVF	TGCAGTGCCGATGAGACAGGGCTTCGAGGTTTTGGTCGGGTTTTT	TRBJ1-4	15	TRBD1	NA	TRBV20-1
CASPRDGTYEQYF	TGTGCCAGCCCAAGGGACGGAACCTACGAGCAGTACTTC	TRBJ2-7	13	NA	few	TRBV7-3
CASSLGGYYEQYF	TGTGCCAGCAGCTTAGGGGGATACTACGAGCAGTACTTC	TRBJ2-7	13	NA	NA	TRBV7-9
CASSLVGSGANVLTF	TGTGCCAGCAGCTTAGTTGGTTCTGGGGCCAACGTCCTGACTTTC	TRBJ2-6	15	NA	few	TRBV7-2
CAISAASGAYEQYF	TGTGCCATCAGTGCGGCTAGCGGGGCCTACGAGCAGTACTTC	TRBJ2-7	14	TRBD2	NA	TRBV10-3
CASSLKGQGFTYEQYF	TGTGCCAGCAGCCTGAAAGGACAGGGCTTTACCTACGAGCAGTACTTC	TRBJ2-7	16	TRBD1	NA	TRBV27
CSAITSGSLSYNEQFF	TGCAGTGCAATTACTAGCGGGAGCCTCTCCTACAATGAGCAGTTCTTC	TRBJ2-1	16	TRBD2	NA	TRBV20-1
CAGSRGATEAFF	TGTGCCGGCTCGCGGGGGGCGACTGAAGCTTTCTTT	TRBJ1-1	12	NA	few	TRBV2
CASSLGSGTGMSYEQYF	TGTGCCAGCAGCCTCGGTTCCGGGACAGGTATGTCCTACGAGCAGTACTTC	TRBJ2-7	17	TRBD1	once	TRBV6-1
CSARDSKSSYNEQFF	TGCAGTGCTAGAGATAGTAAAAGCTCCTACAATGAGCAGTTCTTC	TRBJ2-1	15	NA	NA	TRBV20-1
CASSPRLAGSYEQYF	TGTGCCAGCAGCCCGAGACTAGCGGGGAGCTACGAGCAGTACTTC	TRBJ2-7	15	TRBD2	NA	TRBV11-2
CASSPYAVDEQFF	TGTGCCAGCTCACCCTATGCGGTCGATGAGCAGTTCTTC	TRBJ2-1	13	NA	NA	TRBV18
CASSWGTAREQYF	TGTGCCAGCAGCTGGGGAACAGCTAGGGAGCAGTACTTC	TRBJ2-7	13	NA	few	TRBV11-2
CATGLLVPSTDTQYF	TGTGCCACCGGACTACTCGTTCCTAGCACAGATACGCAGTATTTT	TRBJ2-3	15	NA	many	TRBV15
CSARDLGTVVETQYF	TGCAGTGCTAGAGATCTCGGGACGGTGGTGGAGACCCAGTACTTC	TRBJ2-5	15	NA	few	TRBV20-1
CASSVSMDGNEQFF	TGTGCCAGCAGCGTATCAATGGATGGCAATGAGCAGTTCTTC	TRBJ2-1	14	NA	few	TRBV9
CASSPDRGGGRKDEQYF	TGTGCCAGCAGTCCGGACAGGGGGGGCGGGAGGAAGGACGAGCAGTACTTC	TRBJ2-7	17	TRBD1	once	TRBV5-6
CASSQPFGLAEEQFF	TGTGCCAGCAGCCAGCCATTCGGGCTAGCGGAAGAGCAGTTCTTC	TRBJ2-1	15	TRBD2	NA	TRBV7-9
CASSLPGLEQYF	TGTGCCAGCAGTTTACCGGGTTTAGAGCAGTACTTC	TRBJ2-7	12	NA	NA	TRBV12-3/TRBV12-4
CASRHERTVQETQYF	TGTGCCAGCAGACACGAACGGACAGTCCAAGAGACCCAGTACTTC	TRBJ2-5	15	NA	few	TRBV7-8
CASTPRHDRPDEQYF	TGTGCCAGCACCCCTAGACACGACCGCCCGGACGAGCAGTACTTC	TRBJ2-7	15	NA	NA	TRBV21-1